This T cell receptor (beta chain) was recovered during a study of molecular identifiers for immune sequencing clone quantification. Study-wide results and limits: One cell's worth of spiked Jurkat TCR RNA was reportedly detectable among about a million naive cells.

CDR1 and CDR2 (germline): LGHNA, YNFKEQ. The V end lost 4 bases, the J end lost 4 bases, and 15 bases lay between the germline ends. The CDR3 runs to 15 residues. In TCRdb, the PCR reads were re-called with MiXCR into one record per CDR3 protein. The sample lists 350,000 or so distinct CDR3 sequences; around 21% were seen once. This clonotype was picked up many times. Its antigen is unidentified. Sequencing was done on a sample of naive CD8+ T cells from blood, with Jurkat cell RNA spiked in. Subset reported: FACS-sorted CD8+CD4-CCR7+CD45RA+ naive T cells. The V gene is TRBV4-2, the J gene TRBJ2-3; D is unclear. The clonotype originates from a human donor in good health. Some libraries in this study had Jurkat cell RNA spiked in. Written as DNA, the CDR3 is TGTGCCAGCAGCCCACTGACTGATAACCCAGATACGCAGTATTTT. It translates to CASSPLTDNPDTQYF.